These 29 T cell receptor beta chains were sequenced from one sample in a study of blood T cell repertoires in COVID-19. Repertoires were generated with immunoSEQ multiplex PCR, while TCRdb's copy carries only in-frame clones and drops some. The sample lists approximately 70,000 clones, around nine tenths occurring once. The material sequenced was peripheral blood. The receptors derive from an older woman with acute or convalescent COVID-19.

This chain uses TRBV24-1 with TRBJ2-5, with D perhaps matching TRBD2 (6 bases). Trimming removed 3 bases at V and 4 bases at J, with 8 bases between. This CDR3 has 13 residues. From germline, CDR1 is KGHDR and CDR2 SFDVKD. The CDR3 loop is CATSDGAGETQYF. The CDR3 DNA sequence: TGTGCCACCAGTGATGGAGCGGGAGAGACCCAGTACTTC.

The gene calls are TRBV3-1 (or the pseudogene TRBV3-2) and TRBJ1-1, with 10 bases identical to TRBD1. The CDR3 covers 14 residues. Per germline, CDR1 LGHDT and CDR2 YNNKEL (reference sequence). The V segment lost 8 bases and the J segment 3 bases; nucleotides outside the gene matches: 6. CDR3 in DNA: TGTGCCAGCGACCCCGGGACAGGGGACACTGAAGCTTTCTTT. Translated, it gives CASDPGTGDTEAFF.

In its sample, this clone was seen once. The chain is built from TRBV7-9 and TRBJ2-2; 9 bases agree with TRBD2. Trimming cost V 5 bases and J 7 bases; bases outside gene matches: 8. The CDR3 totals 15 residues. The germline V gene encodes CDR1 SEHNR and CDR2 FQNEAQ (reference sequence). Here the CDR3 DNA reads TGTGCCAGCAGCCTGAAGCGGGAGGCGGTCGGGGAGCTGTTTTTT. Protein product: CASSLKREAVGELFF. The full variable domain, rest sourced from reference TRBV7-9 and TRBJ2-2, is DTGVSQNPRHKITKRGQNVTFRCDPISEHNRLYWYRQTLGQGPEFLTYFQNEAQLEKSRLLSDRFSAERPKGSFSTLEIQRTEQGDSAMYLCASSLKREAVGELFFGEGSRLTVL.

V and J are TRBV7-9 and TRBJ1-4; a possible D gene is TRBD1 (6 bases). The CDR3 totals 15 residues. The germline V gene encodes CDR1 SEHNR and CDR2 FQNEAQ (reference sequence). V was clipped by 5 bases and J by 8 bases, with 18 bases between them. CDR3 coding DNA: TGTGCCAGCAGCATCTCCCTCACCGACAGGGAAAAACTGTTTTTT. Its translation is CASSISLTDREKLFF.

The V call is TRBV19, the J call TRBJ2-1; no definite D call. The V end lost 7 bases, the J end lost 2 bases, and 18 bases lay between the germline ends. The CDR3 totals 16 residues. Germline values: CDR1 LNHDA, CDR2 SQIVND (reference sequence). The CDR3 DNA reads as TGTGCCAGTACAGCGCGGCAGACGGCAACCTACAATGAGCAGTTCTTC. It codes for CASTARQTATYNEQFF.

The chain recombines TRBV18 with TRBJ2-1; TRBD1 is a possible D gene (7 bases). CDR3 length equals 14 residues. Trimming left V 5 bases short and J 7 bases short, with 15 bases between. Per the germline V gene, CDR1 is KGHSH and CDR2 is LQKENI. CDR3 residues: CASSETGRLNEQFF. CDR3 in DNA: TGTGCCAGCTCAGAGACAGGGAGGTTGAATGAGCAGTTCTTC.

The J gene is TRBJ2-2, the V gene TRBV7-2; 9 nucleotides match TRBD2. Germline lookup yields CDR1 SGHTA and CDR2 FQGNSA. CDR3 length equals 16 residues. After removal of 3 bases from V and 5 bases from J, the junction contained 7 bases not matched to a gene. CDR3 sequence: CASSLGLAGWTGELFF. CDR3 coding DNA: TGTGCCAGCAGCTTGGGTCTAGCGGGATGGACCGGGGAGCTGTTTTTT.

The rearrangement links TRBV6-6 to TRBJ2-2, with D possibly TRBD1 on 6 matching bases. There are 15 residues in the CDR3. Trimming shortened V by 4 bases and J by 4 bases, and 13 bases separated the two germline ends. The germline gives CDR1 MNHNY, CDR2 SVGAGI (reference sequence). The CDR3 DNA is TGTGCCAGCAGTTTAAGGACAGTGGGCACCGGGGAGCTGTTTTTT. Amino acids: CASSLRTVGTGELFF.

This CDR3 reads CSASLVVGVWFRSEQYV. CDR3 DNA sequence: TGCAGTGCTAGTCTGGTTGTCGGGGTTTGGTTTCGGTCGGAGCAGTACGTC. The chain uses TRBV20-1 and TRBJ2-7; the D gene is possibly TRBD2 (5 bases). Germline V gene lookup returns CDR1 DFQATT and CDR2 SNEGSKA (reference sequence). The CDR3 is 17 residues long. Deletions cut 3 bases from V and 7 bases from J, with 28 bases between.

The chain recombines TRBV7-7 with TRBJ2-1; the D gene is possibly TRBD2 (6 bases). CDR1 and CDR2 (germline): SSHAT, FNYEAQ (reference sequence). The CDR3 contains 15 residues. Trimming took 6 bases from V and 0 from J, leaving 12 bases between them. This CDR3 is CASSRLDDSYNEQFF. CDR3 bases: TGTGCCAGCAGTAGACTAGACGACTCCTACAATGAGCAGTTCTTC. Looking up the rest from reference TRBV7-7 and TRBJ2-1 gives the full variable domain: GAGVSQSPRYKVTKRGQDVTLRCDPISSHATLYWYQQALGQGPEFLTYFNYEAQPDKSGLPSDRFSAERPEGSISTLTIQRTEQRDSAMYRCASSRLDDSYNEQFFGPGTRLTVL.

The chain uses TRBV5-4 and TRBJ1-3, with 9 positions matching TRBD1. Germline lookup yields CDR1 SGHNT and CDR2 YYREEE (reference sequence). The CDR3 covers 15 residues. V shed 4 bases and J 0 bases; nucleotides not matched to a gene: 2. The CDR3 loop is CASSGGQGSGNTIYF. CDR3 sequence (DNA): TGTGCCAGCAGCGGGGGACAGGGCTCTGGAAACACCATATATTTT.

The genes are TRBV4-2 and TRBJ1-2, with a possible D match to TRBD1 (6 bases). V shed 4 bases and J shed 7 bases, with 16 bases lying between them. CDR1 and CDR2 from the germline V gene are LGHNA and YNFKEQ. The length of the CDR3 is 14 residues. CDR3 nucleotides: TGTGCCAGCAGCCTAGCGGGGGGCGCGGGTGGCTACACCTTC. Translating gives CASSLAGGAGGYTF.

This sequence joins TRBV18 and TRBJ2-7; 7 bases are a match to TRBD1. The trim removed 2 bases at V and 7 bases at J, leaving 5 bases unmatched. Germline loops: CDR1 KGHSH, CDR2 LQKENI. The CDR3 extends over 13 amino acids. The CDR3 DNA reads TGTGCCAGCTCACCAGGGGTACAGGGGGAGCAGTACGTC. Residues: CASSPGVQGEQYV.

The V gene is TRBV30, the J gene TRBJ1-4, with D hard to call. The length of the CDR3 is 14 residues. Germline CDR1 is GTSNPN and CDR2 is SVGIG (reference sequence). Trimming removed 0 bases from V and 7 bases from J, with 12 bases in between. CDR3 sequence reads: CAWSVSYPGEKLFF. The CDR3, as DNA: TGTGCCTGGAGTGTATCCTACCCGGGTGAAAAACTGTTTTTT.

The rearrangement uses TRBV7-2 and TRBJ1-3; maybe TRBD1 (6 bases). V was cut by 0 bases and J by 3 bases, with 6 bases left in between. From germline, CDR1 is SGHTA and CDR2 FQGNSA. The CDR3 sequence is 14 residues long. The CDR3 spells CASSLARGGNTIYF. DNA for the CDR3: TGTGCCAGCAGCTTAGCCAGGGGTGGAAACACCATATATTTT.

The chain couples TRBV24-1 to TRBJ2-1; 7 nucleotides align to TRBD2. The germline gives CDR1 KGHDR, CDR2 SFDVKD. The junction had 4 bases not matched to a gene; V was cut back by 4 bases and J by 5 bases. The CDR3 loop spans 14 amino acids. The CDR3 DNA reads TGTGCCACCAGTGACCCCCTAGCGGACAATGAGCAGTTCTTC. Translation: CATSDPLADNEQFF.

A few counts support this clone. The J gene is TRBJ1-2, the V gene TRBV3-1 (or the pseudogene TRBV3-2); D is uncertain. This CDR3 comprises 13 residues. Per the germline V gene, CDR1 is LGHDT and CDR2 is YNNKEL (reference sequence). The V gene lost 1 base and the J gene lost 4 bases, with 7 bases spanning the gap. The CDR3 region is CASSQADFYGYTF. CDR3 sequence (DNA): TGTGCCAGCAGCCAAGCAGACTTCTATGGCTACACCTTC.

The CDR3 region is CASSQVGGPTGAERNTIYF. The CDR3 nucleotides are TGTGCCAGCAGCCAAGTGGGGGGGCCGACAGGGGCCGAGAGAAACACCATATATTTT. V is TRBV4-2 and J is TRBJ1-3, with TRBD1 matching over 8 bases. CDR3 size: 19 residues. Germline V gene sequence: CDR1 LGHNA, CDR2 YNFKEQ. The V and J ends lost 1 base and 5 bases, in that order; junction bases with no gene match: 16.

The chain links TRBV19 to TRBJ1-3; 7 bases line up with TRBD1. Germline CDR1 and CDR2: LNHDA and SQIVND (reference sequence). The CDR3 spans 15 residues. With 4 bases clipped from V and 4 bases from J, the junction kept 7 bases outside the gene matches. The CDR3 loop is CASSTLTGYGNTIYF. Written as DNA, the CDR3 is TGTGCCAGTAGTACCCTGACAGGGTACGGAAACACCATATATTTT.

Turning to this clone: Other DNA sequences within the sample encode an identical CDR3. The rearrangement joins TRBV5-1 to TRBJ2-2; 7 nucleotides agree with TRBD1. The V and J ends lost 0 bases and 3 bases, in that order; junction bases with no gene match: 2. CDR3 length: 15 amino acids. CDR1 is SGHRS and CDR2 is YFSETQ in the germline V gene. As DNA, the CDR3 is TGCGCCAGCAGCTTGGAACAGGGGTACACCGGGGAGCTGTTTTTT. Protein product: CASSLEQGYTGELFF.

The gene calls are TRBV19 and TRBJ1-2; 8 bases match TRBD1. Germline V CDR1 and CDR2: LNHDA, SQIVND (reference sequence). The V segment lost 7 bases and the J segment 4 bases; nucleotides outside the gene matches: 2. The CDR3 consists of 12 residues. DNA of the CDR3: TGTGCCAGTATTGACAGGGGCTATGGCTACACCTTC. Translation gives CASIDRGYGYTF.

The chain employs TRBV4-1 and TRBJ1-1; 7 bases are a match to TRBD1. The CDR3 loop spans 14 amino acids. The trim removed 1 base at V and 3 bases at J, leaving 2 bases unmatched. Germline lookup yields CDR1 MGHRA and CDR2 YSYEKL. CDR3 sequence (DNA): TGCGCCAGCAGCCAAGGACAGGGATACACTGAAGCTTTCTTT. This codes for CASSQGQGYTEAFF.

This chain's CDR3 is CASSEPGLAKNIQYF. CDR3 in DNA: TGTGCCAGCAGCGAACCAGGATTAGCCAAAAACATTCAGTACTTC. The rearrangement uses TRBV5-6 and TRBJ2-4; D is unresolved. Trimming removed 4 bases from V and 0 bases from J, with 11 bases in between. The CDR3 totals 15 residues. The V gene's germline CDR1 is SGHDT and CDR2 YYEEEE.

This clone is a singleton in its sample. V usage is TRBV6-5 and J usage is TRBJ1-3, with 7 bases identical to TRBD1. The CDR3 covers 14 residues. The J segment lost 2 bases and the V segment lost 6 bases, leaving 4 bases of the junction unmatched. CDR1 is MNHEY and CDR2 is SVGAGI in the germline V gene. The CDR3: CASSDRVTGNTIYF. The CDR3 nucleotides are TGTGCCAGCAGCGACAGGGTTACTGGAAACACCATATATTTT.

The chain carries TRBV19 and TRBJ1-4, with D unresolved. The CDR3 loop spans 12 amino acids. Trimming removed 5 bases at V and 5 bases at J, with 6 bases between. The V gene's germline CDR1 is LNHDA and CDR2 SQIVND (reference sequence). The CDR3 here is CASSLLNEKLFF. DNA for the CDR3: TGTGCCAGTAGTCTACTCAATGAAAAACTGTTTTTT.

This chain uses TRBV10-1 with TRBJ2-7; 7 bases agree with TRBD1. From germline, CDR1 is WNHNN and CDR2 SYGVQD (reference sequence). V lost 6 bases to trimming and J lost 0 bases; unmatched junction nucleotides: 5. This CDR3 region has 14 residues. Written as DNA, the CDR3 is TGCGCCAGCAGGCTCCGGGACAGCTCCTACGAGCAGTACGTC. Amino acids: CASRLRDSSYEQYV.

This chain joins TRBV6-5 and TRBJ1-6; the D is unclear. CDR3 length: 14 residues. The germline V gene encodes CDR1 MNHEY and CDR2 SVGAGI. Trimming shortened V by 7 bases and J by 6 bases, and 13 bases separated the two germline ends. CDR3: CASTPNTANSPLHF. The CDR3 DNA is TGTGCCAGCACCCCGAATACAGCTAATTCACCCCTCCACTTT.

This rearrangement joins TRBV18 to TRBJ1-2; unclear D gene. This CDR3 comprises 15 residues. V lost 4 bases to trimming and J lost 2 bases, with 14 bases between them. Germline loops: CDR1 KGHSH, CDR2 LQKENI. In DNA, the CDR3 is TGTGCCAGCTCACTAGATGGCAGGAACAACTATGGCTACACCTTC. This codes for CASSLDGRNNYGYTF.

This chain joins TRBV9 and TRBJ1-4; D is undetermined. The CDR3 is 14 amino acids. Germline V lookup: CDR1 SGDLS, CDR2 YYNGEE. The V and J ends lost 0 bases and 3 bases respectively, with 6 bases between them. The CDR3: CASSVESANEKLFF. The CDR3 DNA reads as TGTGCCAGCAGCGTAGAGTCGGCTAATGAAAAACTGTTTTTT.